The subject of this entry is one T cell receptor (beta chain). This CDR3 contains 12 residues. Germline CDR1 and CDR2: SEHNR and FQNEAQ (reference sequence). The data were taken from a study of shared clonotypes between healthy human individuals. Authors' analysis steps: Because ImmunoSEQ provided only junction sequences with no quality scores, the filtering differed. Using immunoSEQ multiplex PCR, the repertoire was profiled, and TCRdb retains in-frame clones only, with some absent. That table is the source of V, J and clone size, and D and trimming were worked out from the DNA. The sample carries about 2.1 million clones, roughly 93% recorded once. Terminally differentiated effector memory CD45RA+ cells were excluded by CCR7 positive selection of CD45RO-negative cells.

The chain combines TRBV7-9 with TRBJ2-5; D not certain. The end of the DNA fits TRBJ2-7 better, so the J call may be wrong. The sequencing sample was made of naive CD8+ T cells from PBMCs. The clonotype originates from a man between 18 and 29 years old in good health. Some clones in this sample may be carry-over from other donors' samples. The CDR3 DNA is TGTGCCAGCAGCCTAAACTCGGACGAGCAGTACTTC. This gives the protein CASSLNSDEQYF.